These T cell receptor beta chains were read from a single sample in a study of a mutant IDH1 vaccine in newly diagnosed glioma. Measured with immunoSEQ multiplex PCR; TCRdb has only the in-frame clones, and not every one. In the table there are about 54,000 clones, 80% to 90% of which are singletons. The sample in question was PBMCs, obtained from a glioma patient treated with radiotherapy, temozolomide or both. The receptors were sampled from a man between 18 and 35 years old with glioma. The CDR3 runs from the conserved cysteine through the conserved F or W.

V: TRBV7-9
J: TRBJ1-3
CDR3: CASSARGTGGLKNTIYF

V: TRBV5-1
J: TRBJ1-3
CDR3: CASSLEAGGTGNTIYF

V: TRBV5-1
J: TRBJ1-3
CDR3: CASSKSGAGNTIYF

V: TRBV10-3
J: TRBJ2-7
CDR3: CAISESPLSSSGPSYEQYF

V: TRBV7-2
J: TRBJ1-5
CDR3: CASSLLGAGQPQHF

V: TRBV5-6
J: TRBJ1-1
CDR3: CASSLDRTEAFF

V: TRBV5-6
J: TRBJ2-5
CDR3: CASSPSGRADQETQYF

V: TRBV2
J: TRBJ1-5
CDR3: CASSDRRQRNQPQHF

V: TRBV4-3
J: TRBJ1-4
CDR3: CASSSRTGDEKLFF

V: TRBV28
J: TRBJ1-1
CDR3: CASSSDRGWAEAFF

V: TRBV7-8
J: TRBJ1-5
CDR3: CASSLENRILSQPQHF

V: TRBV7-9
J: TRBJ1-4
CDR3: CASSPRQGLNEKLFF

V: TRBV5-6
J: TRBJ1-5
CDR3: CASSSKDRALGQPQHF

V: TRBV6-5
J: TRBJ1-4
CDR3: CASSYSPSTNEKLFF

V: TRBV19
J: TRBJ1-4
CDR3: CASTEGTNEKLFF

V: TRBV21-1
J: TRBJ1-1
CDR3: CASRDRRGTEAFF

V: TRBV27
J: TRBJ1-5
CDR3: CASSSRQGLMGNQPQHF

V: TRBV21-1
J: TRBJ2-5
CDR3: CASSAKAGDIQETQYF